A single sample gave rise to the 29 T cell receptor beta chains below, sequenced in a study of regulatory T cells in long-lasting Graves disease. This sample's time point: newly diagnosed GD, antithyroid drugs for less than 3 months. RNA extracted from PBMCs served as the sequencing template. Arm-PCR with iRepertoire HTBI primers amplified the CDR3 regions for these TCR beta libraries. From the multiplex PCR reads, TCRdb called clonotypes with MiXCR, one entry per CDR3 protein. The sample yields approximately 440,000 distinct CDR3 sequences, about 16% seen once. This sample was shared with a second study, whose subject was T cells in Graves' hyperthyroidism and ophthalmopathy.

The sequencing here drew on peripheral blood mononuclear cells (PBMCs), taken at new diagnosis, from a patient treated with antithyroid drugs. Every receptor here comes from a middle-aged man with Graves disease.

This clonotype has at least ten counts. The chain combines TRBV10-3 with TRBJ2-7; 7 bases align to TRBD1. The junction had 7 bases not matched to a gene; V was cut back by 2 bases and J by 6 bases. Germline loops: CDR1 ENHRY, CDR2 SYGVKD. CDR3 length: 14 residues. The CDR3 protein is CAISEGTVFSEQYF. The CDR3 DNA sequence: TGTGCCATCAGTGAGGGGACAGTTTTCTCCGAGCAGTACTTC.

This clonotype was seen many times. V and J are TRBV14 and TRBJ2-3; no clear D. V shed 2 bases and J shed 1 base, with 4 bases lying between them. Looked up from germline, CDR1 is SGHDN and CDR2 is FVKESK. This CDR3 has 13 amino acids. This CDR3 is CASSQLGTDTQYF. Here the CDR3 DNA reads TGTGCCAGCAGCCAACTCGGCACAGATACGCAGTATTTT.

The chain employs TRBV30 and TRBJ1-1; D not resolved. Trimming took off 3 bases at V and 0 bases at J, with 14 bases between the two ends. In germline, CDR1 is GTSNPN, CDR2 SVGIG (reference sequence). This CDR3 has 15 amino acids. The CDR3: CAWSPRRAMNTEAFF. The CDR3 DNA is TGTGCCTGGAGCCCACGGCGGGCCATGAACACTGAAGCTTTCTTT.

This clonotype was seen at least ten times. This chain links TRBV30 with TRBJ2-2; D remains unclear. This CDR3 region has 13 residues. Germline CDR1 is GTSNPN and CDR2 is SVGIG (reference sequence). V was clipped by 0 bases and J by 7 bases, with 9 bases between them. CDR3 residues: CAWSVAALGELFF. The CDR3 DNA reads TGTGCCTGGAGTGTAGCCGCCCTCGGGGAGCTGTTTTTT.

This clonotype was picked up many times. V gene TRBV18 combines with J gene TRBJ2-1; the match to TRBD2 covers 11 bases. CDR1 is KGHSH and CDR2 is LQKENI in the germline V gene. This CDR3 is built from 16 residues. V lost 8 bases to trimming and J lost 3 bases; unmatched junction nucleotides: 9. Here the CDR3 reads CASSPSGTSGYNEQFF. Here the CDR3 DNA reads TGTGCCAGCAGCCCTTCCGGGACTAGCGGCTACAATGAGCAGTTCTTC.

This clonotype was seen just once. The rearrangement uses TRBV5-6 and TRBJ2-3, with 8 bases identical to TRBD1. The CDR3 runs to 17 residues. V gave up 7 bases and J gave up 0 bases; unmatched junction bases: 13. The germline CDR1 and CDR2 sequences are SGHDT and YYEEEE. The CDR3 region has the DNA TGTGCCAGCGAAGAGGCAGGGGGCCTATCTAGCACAGATACGCAGTATTTT. Amino acid sequence: CASEEAGGLSSTDTQYF.

This clonotype was recorded at least ten times. This chain connects TRBV12-3 or TRBV12-4 to TRBJ2-1; D not certain. This CDR3 has 15 amino acids. The V gene lost 6 bases and the J gene lost 6 bases, with 18 bases spanning the gap. The CDR3 region is CASSHGPTVGNEQFF. CDR3 coding DNA: TGTGCCAGCAGCCATGGGCCTACCGTAGGCAATGAGCAGTTCTTC.

This clonotype was picked up many times. The genes are TRBV28 and TRBJ1-1, with a possible D match to TRBD1 (6 bases). CDR3 size: 15 residues. CDR1 and CDR2 from the germline V gene are MDHEN and SYDVKM. V lost 5 bases and J lost 3, with 16 bases in between. CDR3 sequence (DNA): TGTGCCAGCAGTCCCCCAACAAGGGGGTACACTGAAGCTTTCTTT. Encoded protein: CASSPPTRGYTEAFF.

This clonotype appeared many times. The chain uses TRBV6-1 and TRBJ2-7; TRBD1 might be the D (6 bases). Trimming removed 5 bases from V and 6 bases from J, with 14 bases in between. Germline values: CDR1 MNHNS, CDR2 SASEGT. This CDR3 region has 13 residues. CDR3 loop: CASSPIQGSEQYF. The CDR3 region has the DNA TGTGCCAGCAGTCCAATACAGGGAAGCGAGCAGTACTTC.

This clonotype was seen many times. The chain carries TRBV27 and TRBJ1-6; maybe TRBD1 (5 bases). CDR3 size: 13 residues. Trimming pared 2 bases from V and 8 bases from J, leaving 7 bases between. Germline V gene lookup returns CDR1 MNHEY and CDR2 SMNVEV (reference sequence). Here the CDR3 reads CASSLAGDSPLHF. In DNA, the CDR3 is TGTGCCAGCAGTTTAGCGGGGGATTCACCCCTCCACTTT.

This clonotype was counted ten times or more. V usage is TRBV5-1 and J usage is TRBJ2-2; 7 positions agree with TRBD1. This CDR3 has 16 residues. The V gene's germline CDR1 is SGHRS and CDR2 YFSETQ. Trimming cost V 4 bases and J 0 bases; bases outside gene matches: 6. As DNA, the CDR3 is TGCGCCAGCAGCAGCACAGGACAGGCGAACACCGGGGAGCTGTTTTTT. Amino acid sequence: CASSSTGQANTGELFF.

CDR3 residues: CAWSVRRNTLHF. CDR3 sequence (DNA): TGTGCCTGGAGTGTGCGTCGGAACACCCTCCACTTT. The V call is TRBV30, the J call TRBJ1-6; D remains ambiguous. This CDR3 has 12 residues. V lost 0 bases and J 14 bases, leaving 11 bases between the germline ends. Germline V gene lookup returns CDR1 GTSNPN and CDR2 SVGIG (reference sequence).

The chain carries TRBV13 and TRBJ2-1; D gene ambiguous. V lost 2 bases to trimming and J lost 10 bases, with 9 bases between them. This CDR3 region has 12 residues. Germline CDR1 and CDR2: PRHDT and FYEKMQ (reference sequence). The CDR3 loop is CASSLLLKEQFF. The CDR3 DNA follows: TGTGCCAGCAGCTTACTCCTAAAGGAGCAGTTCTTC.

In its sample, this clonotype was seen many times. The chain joins TRBV28 to TRBJ2-3, with 11 nucleotides matching TRBD2. J lost 4 bases, V lost 2 bases, and 8 bases had no gene match. This CDR3 is 17 amino acids long. CDR1 MDHEN and CDR2 SYDVKM come from the germline V gene. This CDR3 is CASSLGLAGGTPDTQYF. In DNA, the CDR3 is TGTGCCAGCAGTTTAGGGCTAGCGGGAGGAACGCCAGATACGCAGTATTTT.

This clonotype was observed many times. V and J are TRBV2 and TRBJ2-1; D is perhaps TRBD2 (5 bases). The germline gives CDR1 SNHLY, CDR2 FYNNEI. V lost 8 bases and J 4 bases, leaving 6 bases between the germline ends. The CDR3 extends over 11 amino acids. In nucleotides, the CDR3 is TGTGCCAGCCTAGCATACAATGAGCAGTTCTTC. Its translation is CASLAYNEQFF.

The CDR3 region is CSVATGVAEAFF. The CDR3 nucleotides are TGCAGTGTCGCGACAGGGGTTGCTGAAGCTTTCTTT. This rearrangement joins TRBV20-1 to TRBJ1-1, with 8 bases lining up with TRBD1. Germline V CDR1 and CDR2: DFQATT, SNEGSKA (reference sequence). J gave up 6 bases and V 7 bases, and 7 bases lay outside the gene matches. This CDR3 comprises 12 residues.

Many counts were recorded for this clonotype. The chain joins TRBV5-1 to TRBJ2-7; D may correspond to TRBD1 or TRBD2 (5 bases each). This CDR3 comprises 15 residues. Per germline, CDR1 SGHRS and CDR2 YFSETQ. V was pared by 4 bases and J by 6 bases, with 20 bases between. CDR3 amino acids: CASSEGPGPGREQYF. The CDR3, as DNA: TGCGCCAGCAGCGAGGGACCAGGGCCAGGGCGCGAGCAGTACTTC.

This clonotype has just a few counts. The chain combines TRBV19 with TRBJ2-2; D possibly corresponds to TRBD2 (5 bases). CDR3 length equals 14 residues. Trimming shortened V by 3 bases and J by 7 bases, and 12 bases separated the two germline ends. Germline CDR1 is LNHDA and CDR2 is SQIVND (reference sequence). In nucleotides, the CDR3 is TGTGCCAGTAGTATTCGGGATCAGGTCGGGGAGCTGTTTTTT. Translated, it gives CASSIRDQVGELFF.

This clonotype was seen ten or more times. This chain joins TRBV11-2 and TRBJ2-3, with D possibly being TRBD2 (5 bases). V was pared by 4 bases and J by 0 bases, with 17 bases between. Looked up from germline, CDR1 is SGHAT and CDR2 is FQNNGV. This CDR3 spans 17 amino acids. CDR3 region: CASSYPRRGYSTDTQYF. In DNA, the CDR3 is TGTGCCAGCAGCTACCCGCGACGGGGATATAGCACAGATACGCAGTATTTT.

This clonotype was seen many times. The rearrangement uses TRBV30 and TRBJ2-7; TRBD2 might be the D (5 bases). CDR1 is GTSNPN, CDR2 SVGIG, per germline (reference sequence). The CDR3 has 14 residues. The V gene lost 4 bases and the J gene lost 0 bases, with 13 bases spanning the gap. Written as DNA, the CDR3 is TGTGCCTGGAAGCGGCGACGTAGCTCCTACGAGCAGTACTTC. Protein: CAWKRRRSSYEQYF.

This clonotype was detected many times. The CDR3 loop is CASSYSIGTEAFF. Here the CDR3 DNA reads TGTGCCAGCAGTTACTCGATAGGGACTGAAGCTTTCTTT. This chain joins TRBV6-2 or TRBV6-3 and TRBJ1-1; D remains ambiguous. Trimming removed 0 bases at V and 5 bases at J, with 7 bases between. This CDR3 contains 13 residues. CDR1 and CDR2 from the germline V gene are MNHEY and SVGEGT.

The chain employs TRBV6-2 or TRBV6-3 and TRBJ2-1; 7 bases align to TRBD2. The CDR3 is made up of 13 amino acids. J gave up 12 bases and V 5 bases, and 10 bases lay outside the gene matches. Per germline, CDR1 MNHEY and CDR2 SVGEGT. CDR3 in amino acids: CASSPGLGRGQFF. CDR3 DNA sequence: TGTGCCAGCAGTCCCGGACTAGGTCGCGGGCAGTTCTTC.

Remarks on this clonotype: One end of the junction does not line up with germline, which may come from a read error. V usage is TRBV5-1 and J usage is TRBJ2-7; TRBD1 agrees at 10 bases. The CDR3 has 18 residues. CDR1 and CDR2 from the germline V gene are SGHRS and YFSETQ. In nucleotides, the CDR3 is TGTGCCAGCAGCCCGGGACAGGGGATTCCTCCTGGGCTATACGAGCAGTACTTC. The encoded protein is CASSPGQGIPPGLYEQYF.

This clonotype was seen a few times. The chain carries TRBV24-1 and TRBJ2-3, with TRBD2 identical over 10 bases. Germline V gene sequence: CDR1 KGHDR, CDR2 SFDVKD. The V segment lost 3 bases and the J segment 1 base; nucleotides outside the gene matches: 3. This CDR3 is built from 16 residues. The CDR3 here is CATSDPTSGGTDTQYF. The CDR3 DNA is TGTGCCACCAGTGATCCTACTAGCGGGGGCACAGATACGCAGTATTTT.

The chain links TRBV20-1 to TRBJ2-5; 8 bases line up with TRBD2. J lost 7 bases, V lost 0 bases, and 16 bases had no gene match. The V gene's germline CDR1 is DFQATT and CDR2 SNEGSKA (reference sequence). The CDR3 extends over 17 amino acids. The CDR3 here is CSARDVRGSGAPGTQYF. In nucleotides, the CDR3 is TGCAGTGCTAGAGATGTTAGGGGTAGCGGGGCCCCGGGGACCCAGTACTTC.

This chain links TRBV5-1 with TRBJ2-5, with TRBD2 matching over 8 bases. Germline V lookup: CDR1 SGHRS, CDR2 YFSETQ. The V segment lost 3 bases and the J segment 5 bases; nucleotides outside the gene matches: 12. The CDR3 covers 16 residues. Here the CDR3 DNA reads TGCGCCAGCAGCTCACGTGGGCTAGCGGGTGCGGAGACCCAGTACTTC. This sequence encodes CASSSRGLAGAETQYF.

This clonotype was seen many times. In DNA, the CDR3 is TGTGCCAGCAGTTTGGGGCCCCGCTACGAGCAGTACTTC. This encodes CASSLGPRYEQYF. The genes are TRBV28 and TRBJ2-7; D perhaps matches TRBD1 (5 bases). Germline values: CDR1 MDHEN, CDR2 SYDVKM. The CDR3 has 13 residues. Between the trimmed V and J ends, which lost 3 bases and 3 bases, there was a span of 9 bases.

The rearrangement uses TRBV5-1 and TRBJ2-1; the match to TRBD2 covers 8 bases. The germline CDR1 and CDR2 sequences are SGHRS and YFSETQ. The CDR3 totals 15 residues. The V segment lost 3 bases and the J segment 4 bases; nucleotides outside the gene matches: 6. CDR3 nucleotides: TGCGCCAGCAGCTCGGGTAGCGGGATTTACAATGAGCAGTTCTTC. This gives the protein CASSSGSGIYNEQFF. Filled out from reference TRBV5-1 and TRBJ2-1, the complete variable domain reads KAGVTQTPRYLIKTRGQQVTLSCSPISGHRSVSWYQQTPGQGLQFLFEYFSETQRNKGNFPGRFSGRQFSNSRSEMNVSTLELGDSALYLCASSSGSGIYNEQFFGPGTRLTVL.

This clonotype was recorded many times. The V call is TRBV7-3, the J call TRBJ2-5, with D possibly matching TRBD2 (7 bases). Germline CDR1 is SGHTA and CDR2 is FQGTGA. Trimming left V 0 bases short and J 7 bases short, with 15 bases between. The CDR3 loop spans 15 amino acids. CDR3 in amino acids: CASSLTVGGPGTQYF. The CDR3 DNA follows: TGTGCCAGCAGCTTAACGGTCGGGGGGCCCGGGACCCAGTACTTC.